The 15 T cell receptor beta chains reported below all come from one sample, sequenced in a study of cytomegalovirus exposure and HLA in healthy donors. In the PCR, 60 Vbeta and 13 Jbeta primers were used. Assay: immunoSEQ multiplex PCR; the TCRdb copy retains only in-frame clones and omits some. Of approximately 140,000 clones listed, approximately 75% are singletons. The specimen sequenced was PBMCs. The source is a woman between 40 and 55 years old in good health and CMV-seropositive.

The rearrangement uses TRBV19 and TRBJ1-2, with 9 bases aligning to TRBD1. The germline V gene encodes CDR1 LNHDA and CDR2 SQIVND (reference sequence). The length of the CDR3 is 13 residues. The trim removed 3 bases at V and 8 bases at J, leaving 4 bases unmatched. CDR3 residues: CASSMGTGLGYTF. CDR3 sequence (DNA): TGTGCCAGTAGTATGGGGACAGGGCTGGGCTACACCTTC.

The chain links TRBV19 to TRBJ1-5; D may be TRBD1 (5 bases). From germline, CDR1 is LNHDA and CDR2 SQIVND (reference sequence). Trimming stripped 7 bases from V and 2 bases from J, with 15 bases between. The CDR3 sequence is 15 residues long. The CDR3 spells CASTQDKAGNQPQHF. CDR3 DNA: TGTGCCAGTACCCAGGACAAGGCGGGCAATCAGCCCCAGCATTTT. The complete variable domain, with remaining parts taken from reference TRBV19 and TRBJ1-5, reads DGGITQSPKYLFRKEGQNVTLSCEQNLNHDAMYWYRQDPGQGLRLIYYSQIVNDFQKGDIAEGYSVSREKKESFPLTVTSAQKNPTAFYLCASTQDKAGNQPQHFGDGTRLSIL.

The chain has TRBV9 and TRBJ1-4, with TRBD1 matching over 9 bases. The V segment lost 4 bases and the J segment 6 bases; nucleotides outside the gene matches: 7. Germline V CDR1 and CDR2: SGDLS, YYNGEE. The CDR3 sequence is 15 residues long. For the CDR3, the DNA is TGTGCCAGCAGCCCTACCGGGACAGGGTATGAAAAACTGTTTTTT. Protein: CASSPTGTGYEKLFF. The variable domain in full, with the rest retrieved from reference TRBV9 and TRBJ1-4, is DSGVTQTPKHLITATGQRVTLRCSPRSGDLSVYWYQQSLDQGLQFLIQYYNGEERAKGNILERFSAQQFPDLHSELNLSSLELGDSALYFCASSPTGTGYEKLFFGSGTQLSVL.

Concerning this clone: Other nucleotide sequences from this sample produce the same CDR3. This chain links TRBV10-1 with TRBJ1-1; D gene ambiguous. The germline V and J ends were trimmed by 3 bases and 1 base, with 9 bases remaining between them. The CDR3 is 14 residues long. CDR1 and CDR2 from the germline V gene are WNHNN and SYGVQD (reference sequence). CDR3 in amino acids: CASSESGANTEAFF. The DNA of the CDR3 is TGCGCCAGCAGTGAAAGTGGAGCGAACACTGAAGCTTTCTTT.

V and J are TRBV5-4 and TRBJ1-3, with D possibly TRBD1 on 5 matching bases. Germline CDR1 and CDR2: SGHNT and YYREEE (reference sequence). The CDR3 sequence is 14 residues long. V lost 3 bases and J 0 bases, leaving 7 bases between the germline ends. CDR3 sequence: CASSSTDSGNTIYF. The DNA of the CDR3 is TGTGCCAGCAGCTCGACAGACTCTGGAAACACCATATATTTT. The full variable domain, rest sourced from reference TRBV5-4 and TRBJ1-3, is ETGVTQSPTHLIKTRGQQVTLRCSSQSGHNTVSWYQQALGQGPQFIFQYYREEENGRGNFPPRFSGLQFPNYSSELNVNALELDDSALYLCASSSTDSGNTIYFGEGSWLTVV.

The CDR3 nucleotides are TGTGCCAGCAGCCAAGGCCACACTAGCGGGCTTACAGATACGCAGTATTTT. Protein sequence: CASSQGHTSGLTDTQYF. The chain is built from TRBV4-2 and TRBJ2-3; 9 bases line up with TRBD2. V dropped 1 base and J dropped 3; count of bases not matched to a gene: 8. The CDR3 runs to 17 residues. Germline V gene lookup returns CDR1 LGHNA and CDR2 YNFKEQ.

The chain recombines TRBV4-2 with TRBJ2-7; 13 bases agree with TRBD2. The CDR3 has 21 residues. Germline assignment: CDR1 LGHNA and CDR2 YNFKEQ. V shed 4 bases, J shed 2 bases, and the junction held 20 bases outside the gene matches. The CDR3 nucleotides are TGTGCCAGCAGCCGCGGACTAGCGGGAGTTGGTGGGCTGACGGCGCCCTACGAGCAGTACTTC. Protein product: CASSRGLAGVGGLTAPYEQYF.

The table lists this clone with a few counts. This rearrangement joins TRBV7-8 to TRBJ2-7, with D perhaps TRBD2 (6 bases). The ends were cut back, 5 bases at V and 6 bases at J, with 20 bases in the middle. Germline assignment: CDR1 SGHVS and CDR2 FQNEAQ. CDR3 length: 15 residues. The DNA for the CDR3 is TGTGCCAGCAGCCCGACGGTGTCACGGCGGGGCGAGCAGTACTTC. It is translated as CASSPTVSRRGEQYF.

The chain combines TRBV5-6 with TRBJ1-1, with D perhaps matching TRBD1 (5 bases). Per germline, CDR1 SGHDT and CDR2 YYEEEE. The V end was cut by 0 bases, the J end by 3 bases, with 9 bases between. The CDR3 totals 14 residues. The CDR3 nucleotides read TGTGCCAGCAGCTTGGGGGGGGGTTACACTGAAGCTTTCTTT. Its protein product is CASSLGGGYTEAFF.

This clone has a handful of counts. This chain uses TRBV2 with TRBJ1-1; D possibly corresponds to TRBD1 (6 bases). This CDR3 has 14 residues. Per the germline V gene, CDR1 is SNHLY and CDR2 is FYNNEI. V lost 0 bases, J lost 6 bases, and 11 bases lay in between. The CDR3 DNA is TGTGCCAGCAGTGAAGCATTGGCAGGGGCTGAAGCTTTCTTT. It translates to CASSEALAGAEAFF.

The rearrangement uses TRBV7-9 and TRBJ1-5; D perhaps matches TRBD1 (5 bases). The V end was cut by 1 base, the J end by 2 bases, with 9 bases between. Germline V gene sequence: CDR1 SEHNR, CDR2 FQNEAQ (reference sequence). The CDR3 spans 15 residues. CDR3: CASSLVGQGNQPQHF. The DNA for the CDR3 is TGTGCCAGCAGCTTAGTAGGACAAGGCAATCAGCCCCAGCATTTT.

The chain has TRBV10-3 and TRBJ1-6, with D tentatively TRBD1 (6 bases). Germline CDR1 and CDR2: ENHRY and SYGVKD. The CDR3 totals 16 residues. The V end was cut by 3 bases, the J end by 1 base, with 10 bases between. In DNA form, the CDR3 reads TGTGCCATCAGTGAAGCAGGGGATTCCTATAATTCACCCCTCCACTTT. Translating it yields CAISEAGDSYNSPLHF.

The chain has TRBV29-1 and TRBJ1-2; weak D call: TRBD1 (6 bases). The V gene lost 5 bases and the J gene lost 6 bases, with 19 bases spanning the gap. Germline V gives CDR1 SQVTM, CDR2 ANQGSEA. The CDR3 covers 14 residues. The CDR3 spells CSVQVGRGNDGYTF. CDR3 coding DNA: TGCAGCGTTCAAGTAGGCAGGGGTAATGATGGCTACACCTTC.

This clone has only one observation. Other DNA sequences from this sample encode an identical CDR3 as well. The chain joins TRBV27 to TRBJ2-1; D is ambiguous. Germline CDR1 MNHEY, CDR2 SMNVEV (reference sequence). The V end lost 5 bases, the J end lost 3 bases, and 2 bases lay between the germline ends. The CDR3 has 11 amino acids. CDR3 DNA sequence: TGTGCCAGCAGTCTCTACAATGAGCAGTTCTTC. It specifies CASSLYNEQFF.

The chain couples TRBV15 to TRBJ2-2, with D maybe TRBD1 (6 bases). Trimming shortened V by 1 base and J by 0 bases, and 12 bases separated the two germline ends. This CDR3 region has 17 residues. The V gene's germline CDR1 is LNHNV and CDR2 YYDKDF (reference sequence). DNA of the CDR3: TGTGCCACCAGCAGAGCGTCAGGGGTCCCGAACACCGGGGAGCTGTTTTTT. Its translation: CATSRASGVPNTGELFF.